A selection of T cell receptor beta chains follows, all from one sample in a study of control samples from healthy donors and cancer patients. Produced via immunoSEQ multiplex PCR; TCRdb's table is partial and in-frame only. In all, the sample yields about 200,000 clones. Sequenced material: blood. These receptors all come from a woman aged 30 to 39 in good health. CDR3s include the opening cysteine and the closing phenylalanine or tryptophan. A D gene is named only where the DNA matches it firmly.

d_call j_call v_call cdr3_nt cdr3_aa
NA TRBJ1-4 TRBV3-1/TRBV3-2 TGTGCCAGCAGCCAAGATGGAGCAGTAGAAAAACTGTTTTTT CASSQDGAVEKLFF
TRBD1 TRBJ2-3 TRBV6-4 TGTGCCAGCAGTGAAACCTTTTCCGGGACAGGGAGGTCAGATACGCAGTATTTT CASSETFSGTGRSDTQYF
TRBD1 TRBJ1-1 TRBV28 TGTGCCAGCAGACGGGGGACAGGCATGAACACTGAAGCTTTCTTT CASRRGTGMNTEAFF
NA TRBJ1-1 TRBV6-5 TGTGCCAGCAGACAGGTAGGGGACTTGAACACTGAAGCTTTCTTT CASRQVGDLNTEAFF
NA TRBJ2-5 TRBV18 TGTGCCAGCTCACCACCAGGCAGGGAGAGGCATGAGACCCAGTACTTC CASSPPGRERHETQYF
NA TRBJ2-1 TRBV9 TGTGCCAGCAGCCTCTACAGGGCGAGTGAGCAGTTCTTC CASSLYRASEQFF
TRBD1 TRBJ1-5 TRBV27 TGTGCCAGCAGTTTAGGCAGGGGGTATCAGCCCCAGCATTTT CASSLGRGYQPQHF
NA TRBJ1-6 TRBV3-1/TRBV3-2 TGTGCCAGCAGCCCGGACGCGAACTATTCACCCCTCCACTTT CASSPDANYSPLHF
NA TRBJ1-6 TRBV28 TGTGCCAGCAGTTTGATCACATATCAGGGAAGGTCCTATAATTCACCCCTCCACTTT CASSLITYQGRSYNSPLHF
NA TRBJ1-5 TRBV28 TGTGCCAGGGGAGTTCTAGAACGGGACACCCCACCGGGGGACAATCAGCCCCAGCATTTT CARGVLERDTPPGDNQPQHF
NA TRBJ1-3 TRBV5-1 TGCGCCAGCAGCTTGGTTCAGGGTATCTCTGGAAACACCATATATTTT CASSLVQGISGNTIYF
TRBD1 TRBJ1-4 TRBV18 TGTGCCAGCTCACCGGGACAGAATGAAAAACTGTTTTTT CASSPGQNEKLFF
TRBD2 TRBJ2-2 TRBV19 TGTGCCAGTAGTATCGTTGGCGGGGGGGCCAGTGGGGAGCTGTTTTTT CASSIVGGGASGELFF
TRBD1 TRBJ1-1 TRBV5-1 TGCGCCAGCAGCGCGGACAGGCAAACTGAAGCTTTCTTT CASSADRQTEAFF
NA TRBJ1-3 TRBV7-2 TGTGCCAGCAGCGGGTGGGGGAAAACACACTCTGGAAACACCATATATTTT CASSGWGKTHSGNTIYF
TRBD1 TRBJ2-1 TRBV7-8 TGTGCCATCTTTCAGGGGGCCGACAATGAGCAGTTCTTC CAIFQGADNEQFF
NA TRBJ1-1 TRBV19 TGTGCCAGTAGTGCCGGGGTTACGATGAACACTGAAGCTTTCTTT CASSAGVTMNTEAFF
TRBD2 TRBJ2-7 TRBV19 TGTGCCAGTAGTAAAGGGCCCGGGAGGCACGAGCAGTACTTC CASSKGPGRHEQYF
TRBD2 TRBJ2-5 TRBV7-2 TGTGCCAGCAGCTTCTTCGGACTAGCGGAAGAGACCCAGTACTTC CASSFFGLAEETQYF
TRBD1 TRBJ1-4 TRBV28 TGTGCCAGCAGTTTACCCAGGGGGTCTGAAAAACTGTTTTTT CASSLPRGSEKLFF
NA TRBJ2-3 TRBV7-2 TGTGCCAGCAGCTTAACCAGGGACCACTATACGCAGTATTTT CASSLTRDHYTQYF
NA TRBJ2-3 TRBV2 TGTGCCAGCAGTGTTTCCGGGGGCGCTTTGAAGGGAGATACGCAGTATTTT CASSVSGGALKGDTQYF
NA TRBJ2-7 TRBV4-1 TGCGCCAGCAGCCAAGGGGCAGGGACCTCCTACGAGCAGTACTTC CASSQGAGTSYEQYF
NA TRBJ2-1 TRBV30 TGTGCCTGGAGGGAGGTCAATGAGCAGTTCTTC CAWREVNEQFF
NA TRBJ2-2 TRBV6-6 TGTGCCGCGACGGGGAACACCGGGGAGCTGTTTTTT CAATGNTGELFF
NA TRBJ1-5 TRBV27 TGTGCCAGCAGTTCCCTCCTCGGAAGCCTCAATCAGCCCCAGCATTTT CASSSLLGSLNQPQHF
NA TRBJ1-2 TRBV27 TGTGCCAGCAGTTCACAGGTTACCTATGGCTACACCTTC CASSSQVTYGYTF
NA TRBJ1-2 TRBV7-9 TGTGCCAGCAGCTTAGGAGGGTCAGGGCTTGATGGCTACACCTTC CASSLGGSGLDGYTF
TRBD1 TRBJ1-1 TRBV19 TGTGCCAGTAGTCCGGGACAGGGGAGCACTGAAGCTTTCTTT CASSPGQGSTEAFF
TRBD1 TRBJ1-6 TRBV7-6 TGTGCCAGCAGCACAACAGGGGTAGCTTGGAGTTATAATTCACCCCTCCACTTT CASSTTGVAWSYNSPLHF
NA TRBJ2-1 TRBV11-3 TGTGCCAGCAGCTTAGAAGGCCGGGGGCGGGGACCGAAGAACTACAATGAGCAGTTCTTC CASSLEGRGRGPKNYNEQFF
TRBD2 TRBJ2-4 TRBV5-8 TGTGCCAGCAGCTCCTGGGGGGGGTCACCCGCCAAAAACATTCAGTACTTC CASSSWGGSPAKNIQYF
TRBD1 TRBJ1-2 TRBV7-2 TGTGCCAGCAGGCCAACAGGGGTACGGGGCTACACCTTC CASRPTGVRGYTF
NA TRBJ1-5 TRBV28 TGTGCCAGCAGTTTTGGTACAGCCGGTTCCAATCAGCCCCAGCATTTT CASSFGTAGSNQPQHF
NA TRBJ1-2 TRBV6-5 TGTGCCGCCGGGTTCTATGGCTACACCTTC CAAGFYGYTF
TRBD1 TRBJ1-1 TRBV19 TGTGCCAGTAGCGCGACAGGGGCTTTGAACACTGAAGCTTTCTTT CASSATGALNTEAFF
NA TRBJ1-3 TRBV7-9 TGTGCCAGCAGCCTGTGGCCCCGGAGAACTGATCGGGGAAACACCATATATTTT CASSLWPRRTDRGNTIYF